Ten or more counts support the clone carrying this T cell receptor (beta chain). Trimming pared 4 bases from V and 5 bases from J, leaving 17 bases between. There are 15 residues in the CDR3. Germline assignment: CDR1 SGHAT and CDR2 FQNNGV. These data belong to a study of T-cell reconstitution after alpha-beta-depleted transplantation in children. During its preparation, the TCRbeta library received unique molecular identifiers. Each CDR3 protein gets one entry after TCRdb re-called the PCR reads with MiXCR. The table records just under 550,000 distinct CDR3 sequences, about a sixth of them present only once.

The TCR originated in a human donor who donated a stem cell graft to a child with acute lymphoblastic leukemia. Source: PBMCs from the stem cell graft donor, taken from the stem cell graft. The V call is TRBV11-2, the J call TRBJ1-1, with D tentatively TRBD1 (5 bases). CDR3 region: CASSYTREWGTEAFF. The CDR3 coding sequence is TGTGCCAGCAGCTACACCAGGGAGTGGGGAACTGAAGCTTTCTTT.